Presented here are 16 T cell receptor beta chains from one specimen sequenced in a study of T-cell reconstitution after alpha-beta-depleted transplantation in children (dated by TCRdb to about 2016). The meaning of the sample's treatment or condition label: allogeneic hematopoietic cell transplantation with graft depleted of TCRalphabeta T cells and CD19 B cells. The library came from PCR. TCRdb shows the sequencer as Illumina HiSeq 2500. Molecular barcoding was employed in the preparation of TCR libraries, with unique molecular identifiers being used to normalize TCRbeta repertoire quantification. Using fastp at Q25 and MiXCR, TCRdb reprocessed the public reads and kept productive beta chains. When rows share a CDR3 protein, they turn into one entry using the most common DNA and genes. The sample has roughly 570,000 distinct CDR3 sequences on record, approximately 30% of them singletons. Approximately 33% of the sample is held by the ten biggest clonotypes.

Sequences were derived from PBMCs, sampled before TCRalphabeta/CD19-depleted stem cell transplant. Receptors were obtained from a boy under three years old with Wiskott-Aldrich syndrome, due to receive a stem cell transplant.

The chain carries TRBV13 and TRBJ2-1; weak D call: TRBD2 (6 bases). The V gene lost 1 base and the J gene lost 7 bases, with 23 bases spanning the gap. CDR1 and CDR2 from the germline V gene are PRHDT and FYEKMQ (reference sequence). The CDR3 sequence is 18 residues long. As DNA, the CDR3 is TGTGCCAGCAGCTTAGTCGCGGCGACTAGAGCGGGTGTGAATGAGCAGTTCTTC. This translates into CASSLVAATRAGVNEQFF.

The rearrangement joins TRBV12-3 or TRBV12-4 to TRBJ2-1, with D maybe TRBD2 (6 bases). The CDR3 runs 13 residues. With 5 bases removed from V and 6 bases from J, the gap between germline ends came to 11 bases. CDR3 loop: CASSPRDFNEQFF. DNA of the CDR3: TGTGCCAGCAGTCCCCGGGACTTCAATGAGCAGTTCTTC.

The chain joins TRBV29-1 to TRBJ2-3; maybe TRBD1 (6 bases). V lost 7 bases and J lost 0, with 14 bases in between. Germline V CDR1 and CDR2: SQVTM, ANQGSEA. This CDR3 contains 14 residues. The CDR3 coding sequence is TGCAGCGCTAGACAGGAGATAAGCACAGATACGCAGTATTTT. As protein: CSARQEISTDTQYF.

As for this clonotype: A junction boundary mismatches the germline segment, possibly from a read error. The chain's CDR3 is CASSSPGGTEAFF. DNA for the CDR3: TGTGCCAGCAGCTCACCAGGGGGCACTGAAGCTTTCTTT. The V gene is TRBV5-1, the J gene TRBJ1-1, with 7 bases fitting TRBD1. Germline V CDR1 and CDR2: SGHRS, YFSETQ. This CDR3 contains 13 residues.

The chain couples TRBV3-1 to TRBJ2-3, with D unclear. Trimming stripped 4 bases from V and 6 bases from J, with 14 bases between. Germline CDR1 is LGHDT and CDR2 is YNNKEL (reference sequence). The CDR3 spans 14 residues. The CDR3 reads CASSRAGSVDTQYF. The CDR3 DNA sequence: TGTGCCAGCAGCCGGGCAGGATCGGTCGATACGCAGTATTTT.

The chain is built from TRBV4-1 and TRBJ2-5; D is unclear. There are 18 residues in the CDR3. The germline CDR1 and CDR2 sequences are MGHRA and YSYEKL. V was cut by 1 base and J by 4 bases, with 22 bases left in between. The CDR3, as DNA: TGCGCCAGCAGCCAAGGGAAAGTCGAACTCCCCCCCGGAGAGACCCAGTACTTC. Translating gives CASSQGKVELPPGETQYF.

The chain links TRBV20-1 to TRBJ2-3; 11 nucleotides align to TRBD2. The CDR3 has 14 residues. CDR1 DFQATT and CDR2 SNEGSKA come from the germline V gene (reference sequence). V lost 2 bases to trimming and J lost 7 bases; unmatched junction nucleotides: 5. The CDR3 DNA reads as TGCAGTGCTAGACTAGCGGGAGGATCCAATACGCAGTATTTT. Its protein is CSARLAGGSNTQYF.

J is TRBJ2-5 and V is TRBV5-1, with TRBD2 identical over 14 bases. The CDR3 spans 16 residues. The J segment lost 3 bases and the V segment lost 4 bases, leaving 5 bases of the junction unmatched. CDR1 is SGHRS, CDR2 YFSETQ, per germline. CDR3 residues: CASSHRGLAGEETQYF. The CDR3 DNA reads as TGCGCCAGCAGCCACCGGGGACTAGCGGGAGAAGAGACCCAGTACTTC.

There are a few counts of this clonotype. The CDR3 nucleotides are TGTGCCAGCAGACTCCGGGGGGACTATGGCTACACCTTC. Encoded protein: CASRLRGDYGYTF. This chain connects TRBV12-3 or TRBV12-4 to TRBJ1-2; D is perhaps TRBD1 (5 bases). V lost 6 bases and J lost 3, with 11 bases in between. The CDR3 sequence is 13 residues long.

This clonotype was detected a few times. The gene calls are TRBV5-1 and TRBJ2-1; TRBD2 might be the D (5 bases). Trimming took 4 bases from V and 3 from J, leaving 20 bases between them. The CDR3 runs to 17 residues. In germline, CDR1 is SGHRS, CDR2 YFSETQ. The CDR3 loop reads CASSLPVLATYYNEQFF. CDR3 in DNA: TGCGCCAGCAGCCTCCCGGTGCTAGCCACCTACTACAATGAGCAGTTCTTC.

This sequence joins TRBV20-1 and TRBJ1-1; a possible D gene is TRBD1 (5 bases). The CDR3 has 13 residues. V lost 5 bases to trimming and J lost 1 base, with 11 bases between them. Germline assignment: CDR1 DFQATT and CDR2 SNEGSKA (reference sequence). CDR3 amino acids: CSAAGRANTEAFF. The CDR3 DNA follows: TGCAGTGCTGCAGGGAGGGCGAACACTGAAGCTTTCTTT.

This clonotype turned up a few times. The V call is TRBV6-5, the J call TRBJ2-3; TRBD2 agrees at 8 bases. The germline CDR1 and CDR2 sequences are MNHEY and SVGAGI. Trimming cost V 3 bases and J 6 bases; bases outside gene matches: 8. The CDR3 spans 15 residues. The CDR3 sequence: CASSYQAGVVDTQYF. The CDR3 bases are TGTGCCAGCAGTTATCAAGCGGGAGTTGTCGATACGCAGTATTTT.

This clonotype was seen a single time. The chain joins TRBV24-1 to TRBJ2-2; D is perhaps TRBD1 or TRBD2 (5 bases each). Trimming pared 0 bases from V and 7 bases from J, leaving 11 bases between. Looked up from germline, CDR1 is KGHDR and CDR2 is SFDVKD. This CDR3 spans 15 amino acids. In DNA, the CDR3 is TGTGCCACCAGTGATTTGCCCAGGGACGACGGGGAGCTGTTTTTT. Translating gives CATSDLPRDDGELFF.

This chain uses TRBV7-8 with TRBJ2-1; 9 nucleotides agree with TRBD2. The V and J ends lost 3 bases and 9 bases, in that order; junction bases with no gene match: 6. The CDR3 extends over 14 amino acids. Germline values: CDR1 SGHVS, CDR2 FQNEAQ. CDR3 sequence reads: CASSLGLALSEQFF. CDR3 in DNA: TGTGCCAGCAGCTTGGGACTAGCTCTCAGTGAGCAGTTCTTC.

This clonotype was seen a few times. The CDR3 is CASTPHWNTEAFF. The CDR3 region has the DNA TGTGCCAGCACCCCCCACTGGAACACTGAAGCTTTCTTT. This chain links TRBV12-3 or TRBV12-4 with TRBJ1-1; no clear D gene. The length of the CDR3 is 13 residues. With 7 bases removed from V and 1 base from J, the gap between germline ends came to 10 bases.

The rearrangement uses TRBV30 and TRBJ1-1; D call uncertain. The CDR3 runs 14 residues. Per germline, CDR1 GTSNPN and CDR2 SVGIG (reference sequence). The V gene lost 0 bases and the J gene lost 2 bases, with 10 bases spanning the gap. CDR3 DNA: TGTGCCTGGAGTGTATCGTACTTTAACACTGAAGCTTTCTTT. It encodes CAWSVSYFNTEAFF. Combining the CDR3 with reference TRBV30 and TRBJ1-1 gives the whole variable domain SQTIHQWPATLVQPVGSPLSLECTVEGTSNPNLYWYRQAAGRGLQLLFYSVGIGQISSEVPQNLSASRPQDRQFILSSKKLLLSDSGFYLCAWSVSYFNTEAFFGQGTRLTVV.